These T cell receptor beta chains were read from a single sample in a study of T cell repertoires in cytomegalovirus infection. From the reads, TCRdb called clonotypes with MiXCR, one entry per CDR3 protein. The table shows more than 650,000 distinct CDR3 sequences, with approximately 40% occurring only once. Sequencing was carried out using PBMCs. Receptors were obtained from a human donor in good health (CMV status not recorded). Some clones in this sample may be carry-over from other donors' samples. Each CDR3 is given with its conserved first and last residue. D genes are given only for firm matches. For some rows the clone size is stated as once, few or many, or as a class when expanded; others skip it.

clone size: few
V gene: TRBV6-1
D gene: TRBD1
J gene: TRBJ2-7
CDR3 DNA: TGTGCCAGCAGCCGAAATACCGGGACAGGGGGCTCCGAGCAGTACTTC
CDR3 protein: CASSRNTGTGGSEQYF

clone size: -
V gene: TRBV2
D gene: -
J gene: TRBJ1-1
CDR3 DNA: TGTGCCAGCAGCCCCGGCAGGGACGTCGCCGAAGCTTTCTTT
CDR3 protein: CASSPGRDVAEAFF

clone size: -
V gene: TRBV7-2
D gene: -
J gene: TRBJ2-3
CDR3 DNA: TGTGCCAGCAGTTATTTACGGGGTAGCACAGATACGCAGTATTTT
CDR3 protein: CASSYLRGSTDTQYF

clone size: -
V gene: TRBV30
D gene: -
J gene: TRBJ1-5
CDR3 DNA: TGTGCCTGGAGTCGAGGACTGAGCAATCAGCCCCAGCATTTT
CDR3 protein: CAWSRGLSNQPQHF

clone size: few
V gene: TRBV28
D gene: TRBD1
J gene: TRBJ1-2
CDR3 DNA: TGTGCCATCGGGACAGGGTCCAACTATGGCTACACCTTC
CDR3 protein: CAIGTGSNYGYTF

clone size: -
V gene: TRBV5-1
D gene: TRBD1
J gene: TRBJ2-2
CDR3 DNA: TGCGCCAGCAGTCCCTTCATTACCGGACAGGGAGAGGCCGGGGAGCTGTTTTTT
CDR3 protein: CASSPFITGQGEAGELFF

clone size: -
V gene: TRBV11-2
D gene: TRBD1
J gene: TRBJ1-2
CDR3 DNA: TGTGCCAGCAGCTTATCCGGGACAGGGGTTATGTATGGCTACACCTTC
CDR3 protein: CASSLSGTGVMYGYTF

clone size: -
V gene: TRBV7-6
D gene: -
J gene: TRBJ1-2
CDR3 DNA: TGTGCCAGCAGCCCTACCCGGGGGGGGAACAACTATGGCTACACCTTC
CDR3 protein: CASSPTRGGNNYGYTF

clone size: -
V gene: TRBV7-8
D gene: -
J gene: TRBJ2-2
CDR3 DNA: TGTGCCAGCAGCCCCTTCGGACGGACCGGGGAGCTGTTTTTT
CDR3 protein: CASSPFGRTGELFF

clone size: few
V gene: TRBV12-3/TRBV12-4
D gene: TRBD1
J gene: TRBJ1-5
CDR3 DNA: TGTGCCAGCCTCGAACAGACCGGTAGGACAGGTAATAGCAATCAGCCCCAGCATTTT
CDR3 protein: CASLEQTGRTGNSNQPQHF

clone size: -
V gene: TRBV7-2
D gene: -
J gene: TRBJ1-2
CDR3 DNA: TGTGCCAGCAGCACCCGACAGGCTACGGGAGGCTACACCTTC
CDR3 protein: CASSTRQATGGYTF

clone size: -
V gene: TRBV4-1
D gene: TRBD2
J gene: TRBJ2-2
CDR3 DNA: TGTGCCAGCAGTCTATCAGCGGGAGGGCCTTCCGGGGAGCTGTTTTTT
CDR3 protein: CASSLSAGGPSGELFF

clone size: -
V gene: TRBV28
D gene: TRBD2
J gene: TRBJ2-1
CDR3 DNA: TGTGCCAGCAGTACCGACTCTTTCGATGTGTGGGAGGGCTCCTACGATGAGCAGTTCTTC
CDR3 protein: CASSTDSFDVWEGSYDEQFF

clone size: few
V gene: TRBV19
D gene: TRBD1
J gene: TRBJ1-1
CDR3 DNA: TGTGTCACCGGGACAGGGGTTGAAGCTTTCTTT
CDR3 protein: CVTGTGVEAFF

clone size: -
V gene: TRBV15
D gene: -
J gene: TRBJ1-3
CDR3 DNA: TGTGCCACCAGCAGAGTATTAGAGGGCTCTGGAAACACCATATATTTT
CDR3 protein: CATSRVLEGSGNTIYF